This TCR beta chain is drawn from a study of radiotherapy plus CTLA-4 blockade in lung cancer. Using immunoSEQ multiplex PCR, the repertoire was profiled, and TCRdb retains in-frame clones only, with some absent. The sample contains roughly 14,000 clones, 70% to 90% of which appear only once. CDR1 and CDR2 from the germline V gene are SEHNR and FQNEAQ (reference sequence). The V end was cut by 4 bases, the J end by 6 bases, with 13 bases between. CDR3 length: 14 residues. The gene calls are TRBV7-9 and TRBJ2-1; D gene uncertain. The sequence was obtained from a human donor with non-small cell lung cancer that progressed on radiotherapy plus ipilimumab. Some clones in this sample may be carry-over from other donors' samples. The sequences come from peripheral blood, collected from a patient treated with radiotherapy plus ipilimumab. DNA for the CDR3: TGTGCCAGCAGCTATCCTCTACCTGTCAATGAGCAGTTCTTC. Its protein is CASSYPLPVNEQFF.